These T cell receptor beta chains were read from a single sample in a study of blood T cell repertoires in COVID-19. Here immunoSEQ multiplex PCR was the method, and the copy in TCRdb shows in-frame clones only, minus some. The table lists 150,000 to 250,000 clones, 70% to 85% of them singletons. The source material was peripheral blood. Receptors were obtained from a human donor with acute or convalescent COVID-19. The donor label of this sample is uncertain. The conserved cysteine and the conserved F or W are not part of the CDR3 here. Each record gives: V gene, J gene, CDR3 protein.

TRBV18	TRBJ1-4	ASSPDRGQEKLF
TRBV2	TRBJ2-6	ASSAQGAGANVLT
TRBV7-3	TRBJ2-1	ASSLMREEEQF
TRBV9	TRBJ2-2	ASSPFSSNTGELF
TRBV19	TRBJ2-3	ASSSGRTDTQY
TRBV5-5	TRBJ1-5	ASSLKGALNQPQH
TRBV18	TRBJ2-7	ASSPSGTAYEQY
TRBV30	TRBJ2-4	AWSRDSNLAKNIQY
TRBV3-1/TRBV3-2	TRBJ1-1	ASSLGASANTEAF
TRBV18	TRBJ2-1	ASSPLGSLNEQF
TRBV7-2	TRBJ2-7	ASSSGTGGGQY
TRBV5-4	TRBJ1-2	ASTKSGQGNYGYT
TRBV7-2	TRBJ2-7	ASSFGTSGPYEQY
TRBV2	TRBJ2-2	ASTTVGELF
TRBV11-2	TRBJ2-1	ASTPGQGRWNEQF
TRBV6-2/TRBV6-3	TRBJ2-2	ASSFLGLAGSTGELF
TRBV2	TRBJ2-7	ASTRLDRGNEQY
TRBV7-3	TRBJ2-3	ASSLSSGTRDTQY
TRBV9	TRBJ2-3	AGSPRGGTDTQY
TRBV5-4	TRBJ1-2	ASSLRQGQYGYT
TRBV7-2	TRBJ2-2	ASSLEQMTNTGELF
TRBV7-2	TRBJ1-4	ASSKRPSQGAREKLF
TRBV18	TRBJ2-7	ASSHSPADVYEQY
TRBV7-2	TRBJ1-2	ASSLGGQSNYGYT
TRBV3-1/TRBV3-2	TRBJ1-2	ASSQDRYGYT
TRBV12-5	TRBJ1-6	ASGAGTVSWEPLH
TRBV30	TRBJ2-5	AWDRDQETQY
TRBV27	TRBJ2-1	ASSPHHRERYPEQF
TRBV6-6	TRBJ2-1	ASSYSSGGGYNEQF
TRBV29-1	TRBJ1-5	SVVLNSNQPQH
TRBV28	TRBJ2-1	ASSSVAGGGYNEQF
TRBV30	TRBJ2-5	AWAPGLAGVETQY
TRBV5-6	TRBJ1-3	ASRRDRTSGNTIY
TRBV24-1	TRBJ1-2	ATSDLETNYGYT
TRBV28	TRBJ2-2	ASSLSWDRGTGELF
TRBV27	TRBJ1-1	ASSLVFRGNTEAF
TRBV4-1	TRBJ2-1	ASSPVPLAGGNNEQF
TRBV27	TRBJ2-1	ASSLNGGRAIGEQF
TRBV27	TRBJ1-5	ASRQGNQPQH
TRBV6-5	TRBJ1-5	ASTGGSNQPQH